What follows describes a single T cell receptor (beta chain). The repertoire was sequenced with immunoSEQ multiplex PCR; TCRdb's copy has only in-frame clones and lacks some. Among hundreds of thousands of clones, around nine tenths were seen once, and the ten largest hold 0.008% to 0.011%. The trim removed 0 bases at V and 6 bases at J, leaving 5 bases unmatched. The length of the CDR3 is 14 residues. CDR1 is SGDLS and CDR2 is YYNGEE in the germline V gene. The data were obtained in a study of shared T cell receptors in the human thymus. These records were also assigned to another study, of human thymus T cells.

The source of this sequence is a boy younger than two with a congenital heart defect. The sample consisted of thymocytes. The chain employs TRBV9 and TRBJ1-2; TRBD1 matches 7 bases. The CDR3 loop reads CASSVAPGGNGYTF. CDR3 nucleotides: TGTGCCAGCAGCGTAGCCCCAGGGGGGAATGGCTACACCTTC.